This entry describes one TCR beta chain. V shed 4 bases, J shed 7 bases, and the junction held 7 bases outside the gene matches. The CDR3 runs to 15 residues. The germline CDR1 and CDR2 sequences are MNHEY and SVGEGT. Profiling relied on immunoSEQ multiplex PCR, and the TCRdb table lists in-frame clones only, not all of them. Seen here are about 170,000 clones, 83% observed once, and the top ten hold about 2.1%. This entry belongs to a study of blood T cell repertoires in COVID-19. This TCR derives from a woman of 80 years or more with acute or convalescent COVID-19. V gene TRBV6-2 or TRBV6-3 combines with J gene TRBJ2-1; 10 bases agree with TRBD2. Sequenced sample: peripheral blood. The CDR3: CASSLSGGAGNEQFF. CDR3 DNA sequence: TGTGCCAGCAGTTTAAGCGGGGGGGCAGGTAATGAGCAGTTCTTC.